The rows below give T cell receptor beta chains drawn from one sample of a study of CD4 T cells in relation to SARS-CoV-2 and coronaviruses. Their specific antigens are unknown. Here immunoSEQ multiplex PCR was the method, and the copy in TCRdb shows in-frame clones only, minus some. The sample yields 20,000 to 30,000 clones, 73% seen once. Sequencing input: CD4+ T cells from PBMCs, cultured in vitro. All receptors come from a human donor in good health. The CDR3 runs from the conserved cysteine through the conserved F or W. Fields, in order: D gene, V gene, clone size, J gene, CDR3 DNA, CDR3 protein. D genes are given only for firm matches. Not all rows give a size; the values are once, few, many and, for expanded clones, a class.

d_gene: .
v_gene: TRBV27
abundance: .
j_gene: TRBJ2-3
CDR3nt: TGTGCCAGCAGTTCCTATCGGTCCAGGCCAGATACGCAGTATTTT
CDR3aa: CASSSYRSRPDTQYF

d_gene: .
v_gene: TRBV29-1
abundance: .
j_gene: TRBJ2-7
CDR3nt: TGCAGCGTTGAGCTTAACTCCTACGAGCAGTACTTC
CDR3aa: CSVELNSYEQYF

d_gene: .
v_gene: TRBV14
abundance: .
j_gene: TRBJ2-1
CDR3nt: TGTGCCAGCAGCCAGTTTACAGGGAGGGATGAGCAGTTCTTC
CDR3aa: CASSQFTGRDEQFF

d_gene: .
v_gene: TRBV3-1/TRBV3-2
abundance: .
j_gene: TRBJ2-7
CDR3nt: TGTGCCAGCAGCCAAGTAAGAACAGGGTTATTCTACGAGCAGTACTTC
CDR3aa: CASSQVRTGLFYEQYF

d_gene: .
v_gene: TRBV10-1
abundance: .
j_gene: TRBJ1-1
CDR3nt: TGCGCCAGCAGCTCAGGGGCCTGGGACACTGAAGCTTTCTTT
CDR3aa: CASSSGAWDTEAFF

d_gene: .
v_gene: TRBV12-3/TRBV12-4
abundance: .
j_gene: TRBJ2-2
CDR3nt: TGTGCCAGCAATTCTCTAGCTCTCGGGGAGCTGTTTTTT
CDR3aa: CASNSLALGELFF

d_gene: TRBD1
v_gene: TRBV5-1
abundance: .
j_gene: TRBJ2-1
CDR3nt: TGCGCCAGCAGCTTTTCTGATACAGGGGGCGCCCACAATGAGCAGTTCTTC
CDR3aa: CASSFSDTGGAHNEQFF

d_gene: .
v_gene: TRBV18
abundance: once
j_gene: TRBJ2-3
CDR3nt: TGTGCCAGCTCACCACTGCTTCCTGGCACAGATACGCAGTATTTT
CDR3aa: CASSPLLPGTDTQYF

d_gene: .
v_gene: TRBV9
abundance: .
j_gene: TRBJ2-5
CDR3nt: TGTGCCAGCAGCGCCGGGACCCCGGGAGAGACCCAGTACTTC
CDR3aa: CASSAGTPGETQYF

d_gene: .
v_gene: TRBV5-6
abundance: .
j_gene: TRBJ2-7
CDR3nt: TGTGCCAGCAGCTTGTTCCAGTACGAGCAGTACTTC
CDR3aa: CASSLFQYEQYF

d_gene: TRBD2
v_gene: TRBV9
abundance: .
j_gene: TRBJ2-7
CDR3nt: TGTGCCAGCAGCGACGGGACTAGTGGGGGGCAGTACTTC
CDR3aa: CASSDGTSGGQYF

d_gene: .
v_gene: TRBV7-2
abundance: .
j_gene: TRBJ2-7
CDR3nt: TGTGCCAGCAGCTTAGACGGGGCTACCGGCAACGAGCAGTACTTC
CDR3aa: CASSLDGATGNEQYF

d_gene: .
v_gene: TRBV5-3
abundance: .
j_gene: TRBJ2-7
CDR3nt: TGTTGCCAGACCCCAACTAGGGACTACGAGCAGTACTTC
CDR3aa: CCQTPTRDYEQYF

d_gene: .
v_gene: TRBV29-1
abundance: few
j_gene: TRBJ1-1
CDR3nt: TGCAGCGTAAGCCCCGGGGCTGAAGCTTTCTTT
CDR3aa: CSVSPGAEAFF

d_gene: .
v_gene: TRBV7-2
abundance: .
j_gene: TRBJ1-1
CDR3nt: TGTGCCAGCACCTTAGCAGGACTGGTGAACACTGAAGCTTTCTTT
CDR3aa: CASTLAGLVNTEAFF

d_gene: .
v_gene: TRBV5-5
abundance: .
j_gene: TRBJ1-1
CDR3nt: TGTGCCAGCAGCTTGGGGACGAACACTGAAGCTTTCTTT
CDR3aa: CASSLGTNTEAFF

d_gene: TRBD2
v_gene: TRBV11-2
abundance: large
j_gene: TRBJ2-7
CDR3nt: TGTGCCAGCAGCCAGCTAGCGGGGGTTGCCTACGAGCAGTACTTC
CDR3aa: CASSQLAGVAYEQYF